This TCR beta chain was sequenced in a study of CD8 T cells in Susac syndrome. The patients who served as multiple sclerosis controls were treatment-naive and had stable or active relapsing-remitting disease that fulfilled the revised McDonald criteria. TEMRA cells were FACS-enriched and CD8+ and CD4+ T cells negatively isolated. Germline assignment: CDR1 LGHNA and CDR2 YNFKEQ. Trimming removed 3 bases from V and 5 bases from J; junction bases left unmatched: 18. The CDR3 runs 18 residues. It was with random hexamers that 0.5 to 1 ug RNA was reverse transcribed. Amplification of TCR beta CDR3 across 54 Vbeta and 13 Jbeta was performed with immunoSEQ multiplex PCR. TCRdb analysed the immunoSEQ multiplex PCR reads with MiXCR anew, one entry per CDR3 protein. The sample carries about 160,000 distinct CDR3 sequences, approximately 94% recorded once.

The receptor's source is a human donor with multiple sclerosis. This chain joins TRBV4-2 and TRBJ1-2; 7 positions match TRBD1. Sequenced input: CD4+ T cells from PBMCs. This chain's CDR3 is CASSQELGGGGRGYGYTF. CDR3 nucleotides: TGTGCCAGCAGCCAGGAACTGGGAGGAGGGGGCCGGGGGTATGGCTACACCTTC.